The following is a T cell receptor beta chain sequence with its context. Sequencing was performed with immunoSEQ multiplex PCR; in TCRdb, only in-frame clones are kept and a portion is missing. The table shows hundreds of thousands of clones, with more than 80% occurring only once. These data come from a study of blood T cell repertoires in COVID-19. The source is a man younger than 30 who had recovered from COVID-19. Sample: PBMCs or T cells enriched from blood (not recorded which).

CDR3 in amino acids: CASSPDAGGYTF. For the CDR3, the DNA is TGTGCCAGCAGCCCCGATGCGGGGGGCTACACCTTC. The chain joins TRBV14 to TRBJ1-2; D call uncertain. The CDR3 loop spans 12 amino acids. Looked up from germline, CDR1 is SGHDN and CDR2 is FVKESK. V gave up 4 bases and J gave up 8 bases, with 11 bases separating them.